This T cell receptor (beta chain) was documented in a study of blood T cell repertoires in COVID-19. In the original processing: Scientists estimated how many nucleated cells there were by amplifying reference gene primers. The method was immunoSEQ multiplex PCR; TCRdb's version includes in-frame clones alone and lacks a portion of them. The V and J calls and the clone size are those of that table, but D and trimming were determined from the DNA. The table shows over 200,000 clones, with roughly 80% occurring only once. J was trimmed by 4 bases and V by 5 bases; bases with no gene match: 7. Germline CDR1 SGHRS, CDR2 YFSETQ. The CDR3 spans 14 residues.

The specimen sequenced was peripheral blood. This sequence originates from a woman of 80 years or more with acute or convalescent COVID-19. The V call is TRBV5-1, the J call TRBJ2-7; TRBD2 agrees at 9 bases. The CDR3 nucleotides read TGCGCCAGCAGAGAGGGGACTAGCCTTTACGAGCAGTACTTC. Its translation: CASREGTSLYEQYF.